Following are 9 T cell receptor beta chains from one sample sequenced in a study of T cell changes during pregnancy in multiple sclerosis. Here immunoSEQ multiplex PCR was the method, and the copy in TCRdb shows in-frame clones only, minus some. The data contain some 55,000 clones, more than 90% of them singletons. The source was peripheral blood, collected after pregnancy. These receptors were obtained from a female donor in good health, enrolled as a control in a pregnancy study.

This chain joins TRBV5-8 and TRBJ2-1; no clear D. The CDR3 contains 14 residues. V shed 2 bases and J shed 9 bases, with 15 bases lying between them. CDR1 and CDR2 from the germline V gene are SGHTS and YDEGEE. The CDR3, as DNA: TGTGCCAGCAGCTTAAGCTTAGCCGGTGGTGAGCAGTTCTTC. Translation: CASSLSLAGGEQFF.

The chain recombines TRBV27 with TRBJ2-1, with D possibly being TRBD2 (6 bases). The V gene's germline CDR1 is MNHEY and CDR2 SMNVEV (reference sequence). The germline V and J ends were trimmed by 3 bases and 5 bases, with 14 bases remaining between them. This CDR3 is 15 amino acids long. This CDR3 is CASSLAGSSHNEQFF. As DNA, the CDR3 is TGTGCCAGCAGTTTGGCGGGGTCCAGCCACAATGAGCAGTTCTTC.

The chain joins TRBV5-6 to TRBJ2-5, with 7 bases that match TRBD1. The CDR3 sequence is 14 residues long. The V and J ends lost 4 bases and 0 bases, in that order; junction bases with no gene match: 3. Germline values: CDR1 SGHDT, CDR2 YYEEEE. CDR3 sequence: CASSDREYQETQYF. In DNA, the CDR3 is TGTGCCAGCAGCGACAGGGAATACCAAGAGACCCAGTACTTC.

The rearrangement joins TRBV19 to TRBJ2-1; 9 nucleotides line up with TRBD2. Germline V CDR1 and CDR2: LNHDA, SQIVND (reference sequence). V shed 7 bases and J 3 bases; nucleotides not matched to a gene: 4. The CDR3 sequence is 14 residues long. The CDR3 coding sequence is TGTGCCAGTAAGGCTAGCGGGATCTACAATGAGCAGTTCTTC. Translated: CASKASGIYNEQFF.

This clone was detected once. The chain employs TRBV7-7 and TRBJ2-7, with 8 bases fitting TRBD1. The CDR3 loop spans 14 amino acids. Germline lookup yields CDR1 SSHAT and CDR2 FNYEAQ (reference sequence). V shed 6 bases and J 1 base; nucleotides not matched to a gene: 5. The CDR3 is CASSTGTGSYEQYF. DNA for the CDR3: TGTGCCAGCAGTACCGGGACAGGTTCCTACGAGCAGTACTTC.

The rearrangement links TRBV30 to TRBJ2-7; D might be TRBD2 (5 bases). The germline V gene has CDR1 GTSNPN and CDR2 SVGIG (reference sequence). The CDR3 covers 11 residues. V was cut by 7 bases and J by 4 bases, with 11 bases left in between. CDR3 region: CASRPGYEQYF. The CDR3 nucleotides read TGTGCCTCCCGACCGGGGTACGAGCAGTACTTC.

The CDR3 DNA sequence: TGTGCCAGCAGTGATAGGGGGGGCCGGGGTGAGCAGTACTTC. Protein sequence: CASSDRGGRGEQYF. This chain joins TRBV25-1 and TRBJ2-7, with D perhaps TRBD2 (7 bases). The CDR3 covers 14 residues. The V end lost 3 bases, the J end lost 7 bases, and 16 bases lay between the germline ends. The germline V gene encodes CDR1 MGHDK and CDR2 SYGVNS.

The CDR3: CASSALGQNNEQFF. CDR3 in DNA: TGTGCCAGCAGTGCCTTAGGACAGAACAATGAGCAGTTCTTC. This chain links TRBV6-4 with TRBJ2-1; D may be TRBD1 (6 bases). The V end lost 4 bases, the J end lost 5 bases, and 12 bases lay between the germline ends. This CDR3 is built from 14 residues. Germline CDR1 reads MRHNA; CDR2 reads SNTAGT.

V and J are TRBV4-1 and TRBJ1-5; D possibly corresponds to TRBD1 (5 bases). Germline V gene data show CDR1 as MGHRA and CDR2 as YSYEKL. V lost 0 bases and J lost 2, with 11 bases in between. CDR3 length: 16 amino acids. In DNA, the CDR3 is TGCGCCAGCAGCCAAGAACAGGCAGGCCGCAATCAGCCCCAGCATTTT. Its translation: CASSQEQAGRNQPQHF.